The entry below gives a single T cell receptor (beta chain) sequence along with its context. What it recognizes is unknown. CDR3 length: 14 residues. V was trimmed by 0 bases and J by 7 bases, leaving 8 bases between them. From germline, CDR1 is SGDLS and CDR2 YYNGEE. Nonspecific anti-CD3/anti-CD28 bead stimulation represents the broad CD4+ T cell repertoire. Responding CD4+ T cells were sorted by upregulation of both CD40 ligand and CD69. Suppressive ART was started during chronic HIV-1 infection in these adults. The data were taken from a study of persistence of HIV-infected CD4 T cells. Turning to the study itself: Suppressive ART had lasted a median of roughly eight years. Findings and caveats of the study: Antigen-responding cells were enriched for degenerate expanded CDR3beta sequences.

This was the immunoSEQ version 4 assay in survey mode. The data were produced by immunoSEQ multiplex PCR, yet TCRdb's version contains in-frame clones alone and is incomplete. The table shows about 43,000 clones, with roughly 90% occurring only once. The rearrangement links TRBV9 to TRBJ1-6; no clear D gene. The origin of this receptor is an adult man with HIV who was CMV-seropositive. Sequencing used CD4+ T cells sorted from PBMCs after roughly 19-hour stimulation, obtained from a patient who received antiretroviral therapy. The CDR3 DNA reads as TGTGCCAGCAGCGTAGGGGATAGAAATTCACCCCTCCACTTT. This codes for CASSVGDRNSPLHF.